One TCR beta chain is described in this entry. In its sample, this clonotype was seen many times. Its antigen remains undetermined. No much larger clone exists at a distance of one base, and base qualities are not known. The sample belongs to a study of T-cell reconstitution after alpha-beta-depleted transplantation in children (dated by TCRdb to the mid-2010s). For context, the study as a whole: Using TCR repertoire profiling, the study followed T-cell immune reconstitution in a quantitative way in children after TCRalphabeta/CD19-depleted allogeneic hematopoietic cell transplantation.

The method behind the library was PCR. Sequencer: Illumina HiSeq 2500. TCR libraries were prepared with molecular barcoding, using unique molecular identifiers to normalize TCRbeta repertoire quantification. The public reads were reprocessed in TCRdb via fastp at Q25 and MiXCR, keeping in-frame beta chains. Each record represents a unique CDR3 protein, reported with the most common genes and DNA among its rows. A total of roughly 300,000 distinct CDR3 sequences appear in this sample, 9.9% of them only once. Together, the top ten hold around a tenth of the sample. Counted from cysteine to phenylalanine, this CDR3 has 14 amino acids. The CDR3 DNA has 42 bases and is translated from base 1. CDR1 SGHRS and CDR2 YFSETQ were looked up in the germline V gene. The V and J ends are trimmed by 0 bases and 6 bases, leaving 10 bases between them.

The receptor was isolated from a human donor who donated a stem cell graft to a child with SCID. The specimen was PBMCs from the stem cell graft donor, collected from the stem cell graft. The chain joins TRBV5-1 to TRBJ2-1; a tentative D match to TRBD2 spans 7 bases. The sequenced DNA is TGCGCCAGCAGCTTGGCCGGGGGGCTCAATGAGCAGTTCTTC. It encodes CASSLAGGLNEQFF.